The entry below describes one T cell receptor (beta chain). Its antigen is currently unknown. There are 18 residues in the CDR3. Trimming removed 3 bases from V and 3 bases from J; junction bases left unmatched: 15. The germline V gene encodes CDR1 LNHDA and CDR2 SQIVND (reference sequence). These data come from a study of shared clonotypes between healthy human individuals. Study-level points and caveats: Among donors, clonotype sharing was expected to be affected by sequencing depth.

TCRdb's table, derived via immunoSEQ multiplex PCR, lists solely in-frame clones and lacks some. The data hold more than 400,000 clones, with 96% observed a single time. J is TRBJ2-3 and V is TRBV19; 7 nucleotides line up with TRBD2. The receptor's source is a woman aged 30 to 39 in good health. Source material: naive CD4+ T cells sorted from blood. The sample's subset: CD45RA+ positively selected. The CDR3 sequence: CASSMGSGIEAGTDTQYF. In DNA form, the CDR3 reads TGTGCCAGTAGTATGGGGAGCGGGATCGAAGCGGGGACAGATACGCAGTATTTT.